This is a list of T cell receptor beta chains from one sample in a study of blood T cell repertoires in COVID-19. Using immunoSEQ multiplex PCR, the repertoire was profiled, and TCRdb retains in-frame clones only, with some absent. This sample has roughly 250,000 clones; 80% to 90% occur once, and the top ten carry approximately 4.2%. The sample was PBMCs or T cells enriched from blood (not recorded which). All receptors derive from a woman in her 30s who had recovered from COVID-19. Both conserved end residues are part of each CDR3. Fields, in order: J gene, V gene, D gene, clone size, CDR3 DNA, CDR3 protein. D genes are given only for firm matches. Clone size, where shown, is once, few, many, or a class for clones that have expanded.

TRBJ1-6 | TRBV30 | NA | NA | TGTGCCTGGAGGGGGGCAGGGAGCTCCTATAATTCACCCCTCCACTTT | CAWRGAGSSYNSPLHF
TRBJ2-7 | TRBV29-1 | TRBD1 | once | TGCAGCGGCAGGGTTTCCGGGACAGGGGCGTTATACTTC | CSGRVSGTGALYF
TRBJ1-2 | TRBV5-1 | NA | NA | TGCGCCAGCAGCTTGGTGGAGAACTATGGCTACACCTTC | CASSLVENYGYTF
TRBJ1-5 | TRBV19 | NA | NA | TGTGCCAGTAGTATTTCACTGCCCAATCAGCCCCAGCATTTT | CASSISLPNQPQHF
TRBJ2-3 | TRBV6-4 | NA | NA | TGTGCCAGCAGTGACGGGGGGGCCACAGATACGCAGTATTTT | CASSDGGATDTQYF
TRBJ1-6 | TRBV15 | NA | NA | TGTGCCACCAGCTCGCCCAACCGGGATTCACCCCTCCACTTT | CATSSPNRDSPLHF
TRBJ2-7 | TRBV7-9 | TRBD1 | NA | TGTGCCAGCAGCTTCCCCGGGACAGGGGGCGAAGTAGACGAGCAGTACTTC | CASSFPGTGGEVDEQYF
TRBJ2-1 | TRBV5-6 | NA | NA | TGTGCCAGCAGCTCGGGACACCTCAATGAGCAGTTCTTC | CASSSGHLNEQFF
TRBJ1-6 | TRBV21-1 | NA | NA | TGTGCCAGCAGCAAAAATGAGGAGGGGGCGATAAATAATTCACCCCTCCACTTT | CASSKNEEGAINNSPLHF
TRBJ1-1 | TRBV14 | NA | NA | TGTGCCAGCAGCCATAAAATGAGGGAGAGGACGAACACTGAAGCTTTCTTT | CASSHKMRERTNTEAFF
TRBJ1-4 | TRBV15 | TRBD1 | few | TGTGCCACCGTCCCCCTTCCGGGGACAGGGGAGGAAAAACTGTTTTTT | CATVPLPGTGEEKLFF
TRBJ2-3 | TRBV12-2 | NA | NA | TGTGCAAGTCGCTCCGTAACAGATACGCAGTATTTT | CASRSVTDTQYF
TRBJ2-5 | TRBV5-7 | TRBD2 | once | TGTGCCAGCAGCCTCACGAGGCTAGCGGGGCGGAAGGGGGAGACCCAGTACTTC | CASSLTRLAGRKGETQYF
TRBJ2-3 | TRBV6-5 | NA | NA | TGTGCCAGCGCGGAAGAGGGGGGCACAGATACGCAGTATTTT | CASAEEGGTDTQYF
TRBJ2-7 | TRBV7-2 | TRBD2 | NA | TGTGCCAGCAGCTTTAGCGGGGGAACCTACGAGCAGTACTTC | CASSFSGGTYEQYF
TRBJ2-7 | TRBV2 | NA | NA | TGTGCCAGCCTCGGAGGGTCCTACGAGCAGTACTTC | CASLGGSYEQYF
TRBJ1-4 | TRBV30 | NA | NA | TGTGCCTGCCGGGACAAGACTCAGGGTGAAAAACTGTTTTTT | CACRDKTQGEKLFF
TRBJ2-7 | TRBV7-9 | NA | NA | TGTGCCAGCAGCTCAGTGTCGGGGAACCACGAGCAGTACTTC | CASSSVSGNHEQYF
TRBJ1-5 | TRBV28 | NA | medium-sized | TGTGCCAGCACGTCCGCAGGACACCACAATCAGCCCCAGCATTTT | CASTSAGHHNQPQHF
TRBJ2-5 | TRBV7-9 | NA | NA | TGTGCCAGCAGCCCCCCGGGTTTGGGAGAGACCCAGTACTTC | CASSPPGLGETQYF
TRBJ1-2 | TRBV5-6 | NA | NA | TGTGCCAGCAGCTTGGGAGGGAGGTATGGCTACACCTTC | CASSLGGRYGYTF
TRBJ1-2 | TRBV4-1 | NA | NA | TGCGCCAGCAGCCAGGAACAAACAGAGAACTATGGCTACACCTTC | CASSQEQTENYGYTF
TRBJ1-2 | TRBV4-1 | NA | NA | TGCGCCAGCAGCCTACACGATTCACAGGGTTCCTATGGCTACACCTTC | CASSLHDSQGSYGYTF
TRBJ2-3 | TRBV6-6 | TRBD2 | NA | TGTGCCAGCAGTCTACAACAGCCTAGCGGGGGGGCAGATACGCAGTATTTT | CASSLQQPSGGADTQYF
TRBJ2-3 | TRBV5-1 | TRBD1 | once | TGCGCCAGCAGCTTAGGACAGGCGGCCCGGACAGATACGCAGTATTTT | CASSLGQAARTDTQYF
TRBJ2-7 | TRBV30 | TRBD1 | NA | TGTGCCTGGAGTGGGACAGGGGGCTACGAGCAGTACTTC | CAWSGTGGYEQYF
TRBJ2-1 | TRBV30 | TRBD2 | NA | TGTGCCTGGACGAGCGGGAGCTCCTACAATGAGCAGTTCTTC | CAWTSGSSYNEQFF
TRBJ1-2 | TRBV7-2 | TRBD1 | NA | TGTGCCAGCAGCTTAGAGACAGGGACCTATGGCTACACCTTC | CASSLETGTYGYTF
TRBJ2-7 | TRBV10-3 | TRBD1 | NA | TGTGCCATCAGCGGCCATGGACAGGGCTACGAGCAGTACTTC | CAISGHGQGYEQYF
TRBJ2-3 | TRBV10-3 | TRBD1 | NA | TGTGCCATCAGTGAACAGGGGGGCACAGATACGCAGTATTTT | CAISEQGGTDTQYF
TRBJ2-7 | TRBV5-6 | NA | few | TGTGCCAGCAGCTGGACTACCTCCTACGAGCAGTACTTC | CASSWTTSYEQYF
TRBJ2-1 | TRBV7-7 | NA | NA | TGTGCCAGCAGCTCTGCCCTCCCAGGGGGGTCCTACAATGAGCAGTTCTTC | CASSSALPGGSYNEQFF
TRBJ1-5 | TRBV7-8 | NA | NA | TGTGCCAGCAGCTTAGGGCTAGCTGGCCAGCCCCAGCATTTT | CASSLGLAGQPQHF
TRBJ2-2 | TRBV19 | NA | NA | TGTGCCAGTAGTATAGCTACCGGGTACAGGAGGAACACCGGGGAGCTGTTTTTT | CASSIATGYRRNTGELFF
TRBJ1-1 | TRBV30 | NA | NA | TGTGCCTGGAGTGTACCCCCCCTCTCTGAAGCTTCCTTT | CAWSVPPLSEASF
TRBJ2-3 | TRBV15 | NA | few | TGTGCCACCAGCAGAAGCGGAGGGCAAGATACGCAGTATTTT | CATSRSGGQDTQYF
TRBJ1-6 | TRBV27 | TRBD1 | NA | TGTGCCAGCAGTTTGGGGACAGGGAATTCACCCCTCCACTTT | CASSLGTGNSPLHF
TRBJ2-5 | TRBV5-5 | NA | NA | TGTGCCAGCAGCTTAAGGGGGGGCCTTGTAGAGACCCAGTACTTC | CASSLRGGLVETQYF
TRBJ2-7 | TRBV28 | TRBD1 | NA | TGTGCCAGCAGTTTTAGGGACAGGGGTTTGGACGAGCAGTACTTC | CASSFRDRGLDEQYF
TRBJ2-5 | TRBV11-1 | TRBD1 | NA | TGTGCCAGCAGCTCGAAGACAGGGGGTATGGAGACCCAGTACTTC | CASSSKTGGMETQYF
TRBJ2-5 | TRBV12-3/TRBV12-4 | TRBD1 | NA | TGTGCCAGCAGAAGACAGGGCCAAGAGACCCAGTACTTC | CASRRQGQETQYF
TRBJ2-7 | TRBV7-8 | TRBD2 | NA | TGTGCCAGCAGCTTAGCTCGGCTAGCGGGAGGGGCGGCCTACGAGCAGTACTTC | CASSLARLAGGAAYEQYF
TRBJ1-1 | TRBV11-2 | NA | NA | TGTGCCAGCAGCTTAGATGCTAGGGGGGGGACTGAAGCTTTCTTT | CASSLDARGGTEAFF
TRBJ1-2 | TRBV28 | NA | NA | TGTGCCAGCAGTTCCGTTCCTGCAGGCACCTATGGCTACACCTTC | CASSSVPAGTYGYTF
TRBJ1-6 | TRBV9 | NA | NA | TGTGCCAGCAGCGGAGGGGGGGGCTCCTATAATTCACCCCTCCACTTT | CASSGGGGSYNSPLHF
TRBJ1-2 | TRBV28 | TRBD1 | NA | TGTGCCAGCAGTCCCCAACCTTACCGACAGGGGGATGGCTACACCTTC | CASSPQPYRQGDGYTF
TRBJ1-1 | TRBV10-3 | NA | once | TGTGCCATTGCCTCCCCCGTGTTGGAGGGGACCGACACTGAAGCTTTCTTT | CAIASPVLEGTDTEAFF
TRBJ1-1 | TRBV9 | TRBD1 | once | TGTGCCAGCAGCGTGACAGGGAGCATGAACACTGAAGCTTTCTTT | CASSVTGSMNTEAFF
TRBJ1-5 | TRBV14 | TRBD1 | NA | TGTGCCAGCAGCCAAGAGGTAAGGACAGGAGCCACCTTTAGCAATCAGCCCCAGCATTTT | CASSQEVRTGATFSNQPQHF
TRBJ1-4 | TRBV20-1 | NA | NA | TGCAGTGCTAGTAGAGGGTTGGAAGAAAAACTGTTTTTT | CSASRGLEEKLFF
TRBJ2-3 | TRBV19 | TRBD1 | NA | TGTGCCAGTAGTCTCGGGACAGTCGGTCCAGATACGCAGTATTTT | CASSLGTVGPDTQYF
TRBJ1-5 | TRBV6-1 | NA | once | TGTGCCAGCAGTGAAGTCCTCCCCAATCAGCCCCAGCATTTT | CASSEVLPNQPQHF
TRBJ1-6 | TRBV4-1 | NA | NA | TGCGCCAGCAGCCAAGGCAGCGGAGCTACTTCACCCCTCCACTTT | CASSQGSGATSPLHF